The source of this T cell receptor (beta chain) is a study of cytomegalovirus exposure and HLA in healthy donors. Researchers ran the PCR with 60 Vbeta and 13 Jbeta primers. Clones were read by immunoSEQ multiplex PCR, and TCRdb kept only the in-frame ones, dropping some. The data show some 150,000 clones, with roughly 78% seen just once and less than 5% held by the top ten. The germline gives CDR1 SGHTS, CDR2 YDEGEE. The CDR3 has 16 amino acids. The ends lost 6 bases at V and 4 bases at J; junction bases unmatched: 9. The receptor's source is a man over 45 in good health and CMV-seropositive. Sequenced material: PBMCs. V usage is TRBV5-8 and J usage is TRBJ2-2; 10 bases are shared with TRBD1. The CDR3, as DNA: TGTGCCAGCACCCTTACCGGGACAGGGGTCACCGGGGAGCTGTTTTTT. It is translated as CASTLTGTGVTGELFF.